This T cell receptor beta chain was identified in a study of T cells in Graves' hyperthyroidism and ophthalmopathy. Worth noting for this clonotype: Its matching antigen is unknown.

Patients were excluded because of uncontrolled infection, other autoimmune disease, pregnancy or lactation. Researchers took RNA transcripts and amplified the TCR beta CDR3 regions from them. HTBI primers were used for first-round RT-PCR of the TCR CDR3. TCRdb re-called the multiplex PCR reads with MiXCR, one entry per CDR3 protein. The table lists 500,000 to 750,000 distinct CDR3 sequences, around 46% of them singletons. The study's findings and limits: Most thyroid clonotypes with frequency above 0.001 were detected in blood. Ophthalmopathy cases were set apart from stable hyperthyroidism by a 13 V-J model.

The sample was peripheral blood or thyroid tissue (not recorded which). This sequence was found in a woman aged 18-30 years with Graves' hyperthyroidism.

CDR3 residues: CATSSDLGRARETQYF. CDR3 coding DNA: TGTGCCACCAGCAGCGATCTTGGGAGGGCTCGAGAGACCCAGTACTTC. V is TRBV15 and J is TRBJ2-5; the match to TRBD2 covers 7 bases. Germline loops: CDR1 LNHNV, CDR2 YYDKDF (reference sequence). V lost 3 bases, J lost 4 bases, and 11 bases stayed unmatched. This CDR3 is 16 amino acids long.